This TCR beta chain is drawn from a study of blood T cell repertoires in COVID-19. Study as a whole: Material from acute and convalescent COVID-19 was sourced from the United States, Italy and Spain. PBMCs, B-cell-depleted T cells, or T cells were the source of the cDNA or gDNA that made up the material.

Per the authors' pipeline: Amplifying reference gene primers gave estimates of nucleated cell counts. Libraries were prepared by immunoSEQ multiplex PCR; TCRdb keeps only in-frame clonotypes and omits some of them. V, J and clone size were drawn from that table, and D and trimming were deduced from the DNA. The sample consists of about 220,000 clones, 65% to 85% of them appearing once. The CDR3 covers 18 residues. The germline CDR1 and CDR2 sequences are SGDLS and YYNGEE. Trimming cost V 4 bases and J 3 bases; bases outside gene matches: 10. This chain joins TRBV9 and TRBJ2-3; 14 bases agree with TRBD2. Source material: peripheral blood. The receptor comes from a woman aged 60-75 years with acute or convalescent COVID-19. CDR3 DNA sequence: TGTGCCAGCAGCTTGACTAGCGGGGGGGCAGGGTTAACAGATACGCAGTATTTT. Its protein product is CASSLTSGGAGLTDTQYF.